This T cell receptor beta chain was recovered during a study of blood T cell repertoires in COVID-19. In the study overall: Whether acute or convalescent, the COVID-19 samples came from the United States, Italy and Spain. T cells, B-cell-depleted T cells, or PBMCs supplied cDNA or gDNA.

Study processing details: Amplification of reference gene primers was used by the study to estimate nucleated cell counts. Sequencing was performed with immunoSEQ multiplex PCR; in TCRdb, only in-frame clones are kept and a portion is missing. That table is the source of V, J and clone size, and D and trimming were worked out from the DNA. Altogether 280,000 or so clones are present, 75% to 90% being singletons, with the ten largest covering about 1.9%. The germline gives CDR1 MDHEN, CDR2 SYDVKM. Unmatched junction bases numbered 4, after V lost 6 bases and J lost 2 bases. CDR3 length: 15 amino acids. This clone came up a few times.

The sample was peripheral blood. This sequence joins TRBV28 and TRBJ1-5; 10 bases agree with TRBD1. The source of this sequence is a woman under 40 who had recovered from COVID-19. The CDR3, as DNA: TGTGCCAGCAGACAGACAGGGGGCCGCAATCAGCCCCAGCATTTT. This sequence encodes CASRQTGGRNQPQHF.